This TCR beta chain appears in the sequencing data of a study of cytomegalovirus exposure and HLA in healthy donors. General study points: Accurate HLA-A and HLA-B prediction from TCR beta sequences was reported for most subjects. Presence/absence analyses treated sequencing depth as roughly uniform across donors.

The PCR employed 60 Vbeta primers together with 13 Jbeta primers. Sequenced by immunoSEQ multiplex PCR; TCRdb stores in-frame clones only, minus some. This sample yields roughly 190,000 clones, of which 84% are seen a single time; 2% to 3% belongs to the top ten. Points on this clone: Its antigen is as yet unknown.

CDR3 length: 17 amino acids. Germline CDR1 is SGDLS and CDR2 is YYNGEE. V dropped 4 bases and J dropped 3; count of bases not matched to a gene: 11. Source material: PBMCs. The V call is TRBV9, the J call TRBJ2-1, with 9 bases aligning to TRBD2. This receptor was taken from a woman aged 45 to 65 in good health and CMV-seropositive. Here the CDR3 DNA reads TGTGCCAGCAGCATGAGTGCCGGGACTAGCCTCTACAATGAGCAGTTCTTC. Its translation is CASSMSAGTSLYNEQFF.